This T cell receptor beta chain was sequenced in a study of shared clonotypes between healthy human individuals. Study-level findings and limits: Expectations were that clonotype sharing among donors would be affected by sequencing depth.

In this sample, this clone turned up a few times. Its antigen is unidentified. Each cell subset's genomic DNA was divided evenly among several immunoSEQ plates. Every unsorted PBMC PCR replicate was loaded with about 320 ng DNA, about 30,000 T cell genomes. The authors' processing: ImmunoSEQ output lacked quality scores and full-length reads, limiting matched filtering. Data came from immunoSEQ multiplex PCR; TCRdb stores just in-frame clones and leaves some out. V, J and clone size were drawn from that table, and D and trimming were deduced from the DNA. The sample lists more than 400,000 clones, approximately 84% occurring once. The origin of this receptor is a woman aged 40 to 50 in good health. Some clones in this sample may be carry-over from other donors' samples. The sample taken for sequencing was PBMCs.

In DNA form, the CDR3 reads TGTGCCAGCAGCCGAGGACGGGATTACGAGCAGTACTTC. Encoded protein: CASSRGRDYEQYF. The chain recombines TRBV28 with TRBJ2-7, with a possible D match to TRBD2 (5 bases). CDR3 size: 13 residues. Germline V gene data show CDR1 as MDHEN and CDR2 as SYDVKM. The V gene lost 6 bases and the J gene lost 4 bases, with 13 bases spanning the gap.